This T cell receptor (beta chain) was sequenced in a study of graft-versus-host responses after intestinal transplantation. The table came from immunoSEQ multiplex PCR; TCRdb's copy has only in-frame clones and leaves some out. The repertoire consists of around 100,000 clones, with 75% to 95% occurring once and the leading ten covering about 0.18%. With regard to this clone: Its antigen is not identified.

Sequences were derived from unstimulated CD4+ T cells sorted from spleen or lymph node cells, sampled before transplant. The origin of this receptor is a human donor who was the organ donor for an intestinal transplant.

The CDR3 loop reads CANRDRGEKLFF. As DNA, the CDR3 is TGCGCCAACAGGGACAGGGGTGAAAAACTGTTTTTT. This sequence joins TRBV10-1 and TRBJ1-4; 10 bases agree with TRBD1. The CDR3 spans 12 residues. Germline lookup yields CDR1 WNHNN and CDR2 SYGVQD (reference sequence). The V segment lost 10 bases and the J segment 7 bases; nucleotides outside the gene matches: 3.